This T cell receptor beta chain was documented in a study of CD8 T cells in ankylosing spondylitis (TCRdb year 2017). General notes on the study: T cell receptor beta repertoires were profiled in healthy donors and ankylosing spondylitis patients so that disease-linked TCR variants could be found. The whole study cohort included about a hundred healthy donors and roughly 24 ankylosing spondylitis patients. Peripheral blood samples were taken, and synovial fluid was additionally collected from ankylosing spondylitis patients. What the work shows at the level of the full study, not this receptor alone: Blood from ankylosing spondylitis patients appeared to be characterized by a TCR beta motif made up of eight highly homologous amino acid variants. The disease-linked clones had a CD8+ phenotype and were found at relatively low frequencies in peripheral blood. Some TCR beta motif variants had previously been reported in synovial fluid and blood of reactive arthritis patients, which suggested common disease-initiation mechanisms. The disease-linked clones were reported as significantly enriched in matched synovial fluid samples from ankylosing spondylitis patients.

This clonotype was detected a few times. Its specific antigen is unknown. Qualities for individual bases were not recorded, and no much larger clone is one base off. Sequences SQVTM (CDR1) and ANQGSEA (CDR2) are obtained from the germline V gene. The germline V and J ends show losses of 4 bases and 0 bases respectively, and no gene match explains 6 bases of the junction. The CDR3 numbers 14 residues from cysteine through phenylalanine. Only the CDR3 DNA is retained, 42 bases long and in frame from the first base. The reads were generated on an Illumina HiSeq 2500. Quantitative 5'-RACE with molecular barcodes was the method used to prepare the TCR beta libraries. The paper's processing steps were these. To identify disease-linked TCR variants, a new computational method was used, one built on a probabilistic model of VDJ rearrangement. TCRdb reran the public reads through fastp at Q25 and MiXCR, keeping productive beta chains. Records with the same CDR3 protein are collapsed into one entry carrying the most frequent genes and DNA. V and J calls and clone size were set by TCRdb, not the authors. The sample profile shows roughly 300,000 distinct CDR3 sequences; approximately 8.2% of them were found once. The top ten hold 13% to 15% of the sample.

The sequence is built from TRBV29-1 and TRBJ2-7; TRBD2 aligns with 7 central bases. This sequence originates from a male donor with ankylosing spondylitis. The sequenced material came from blood, either unsorted or a sorted T cell fraction (not recorded which). The CDR3 protein is CSVVLATSSYEQYF. The bases read TGCAGCGTTGTACTAGCGACTAGCTCCTACGAGCAGTACTTC.